Below, 15 T cell receptor beta chains from the same sample are listed, as sequenced in a study of cytomegalovirus exposure and HLA in healthy donors (dated by TCRdb to 2015 to 2018). Library preparation was by the immunoSEQ multiplex PCR assay. For the multiplex PCR, a mixture combining 60 forward primers for TCR Vbeta segments and 13 reverse primers for TCR Jbeta segments was used. Drawn from immuneACCESS, this table holds only the in-frame rearrangements with V and J called that TCRdb kept. Clones are partly lost; checked studies trace under half to an unresolved V gene and leave the rest unexplained. Here the sample has fewer than 200,000 clones; approximately 80% occur a single time. The top ten constitute about 0.5% of the sample. What was sequenced was PBMCs. The receptors were gathered from a woman aged 45-59 years in good health and CMV-seronegative.

This clone appeared a single time. Other nucleotide sequences in the sample specify the same CDR3. This sequence joins TRBV5-1 and TRBJ1-1; D is perhaps TRBD1 (6 bases). The CDR3 is 12 amino acids. Germline V gene sequence: CDR1 SGHRS, CDR2 YFSETQ. The V gene lost 0 bases and the J gene lost 7 bases, with 7 bases spanning the gap. The CDR3 nucleotides are TGCGCCAGCAGCTTGGAAGGGGGTGAAGCTTTCTTT. This translates into CASSLEGGEAFF.

This clone came up a few times. This chain uses TRBV19 with TRBJ1-1, with TRBD1 identical over 11 bases. This CDR3 comprises 17 residues. The trim removed 4 bases at V and 6 bases at J, leaving 13 bases unmatched. CDR1 is LNHDA and CDR2 is SQIVND in the germline V gene (reference sequence). The CDR3 sequence is CASSTGTGGFGLSEAFF. DNA for the CDR3: TGTGCCAGTAGTACCGGGACAGGGGGTTTCGGACTGTCTGAAGCTTTCTTT. Looking up the rest from reference TRBV19 and TRBJ1-1 gives the full variable domain: DGGITQSPKYLFRKEGQNVTLSCEQNLNHDAMYWYRQDPGQGLRLIYYSQIVNDFQKGDIAEGYSVSREKKESFPLTVTSAQKNPTAFYLCASSTGTGGFGLSEAFFGQGTRLTVV.

This chain links TRBV29-1 with TRBJ1-2, with 9 bases identical to TRBD1. CDR3 length: 12 amino acids. The junction had 4 bases not matched to a gene; V was cut back by 7 bases and J by 4 bases. Germline V CDR1 and CDR2: SQVTM, ANQGSEA. Here the CDR3 DNA reads TGCAGCGGGGGGGACAGGGCCTATGGCTACACCTTC. Translated, it gives CSGGDRAYGYTF.

The chain carries TRBV15 and TRBJ1-6; no clear D. In germline, CDR1 is LNHNV, CDR2 YYDKDF (reference sequence). V dropped 1 base and J dropped 6 bases, with 10 bases sitting between them. This CDR3 comprises 15 residues. The CDR3 here is CATSRGGRTNSPLHF. The CDR3 coding sequence is TGTGCCACCAGCAGAGGAGGGCGGACTAATTCACCCCTCCACTTT.

The chain joins TRBV27 to TRBJ1-3, with 9 bases matching TRBD1. The CDR3 runs to 13 residues. The germline V gene encodes CDR1 MNHEY and CDR2 SMNVEV (reference sequence). The V segment lost 6 bases and the J segment 4 bases; nucleotides outside the gene matches: 1. The CDR3 DNA follows: TGTGCCAGCAGCGGGACAGGGGGAAACACCATATATTTT. This sequence encodes CASSGTGGNTIYF.

This rearrangement joins TRBV27 to TRBJ2-7; D not resolved. Per germline, CDR1 MNHEY and CDR2 SMNVEV (reference sequence). The CDR3 is 14 amino acids. The germline V and J ends were trimmed by 5 bases and 0 bases, with 11 bases remaining between them. The CDR3 region has the DNA TGTGCCAGCAGTCCCCGTCCGAGCTCCTACGAGCAGTACTTC. It is translated as CASSPRPSSYEQYF.

The chain links TRBV7-2 to TRBJ2-5; 8 positions agree with TRBD2. From germline, CDR1 is SGHTA and CDR2 FQGNSA. The V and J ends lost 4 bases and 2 bases, in that order; junction bases with no gene match: 6. This CDR3 spans 15 amino acids. Here the CDR3 DNA reads TGTGCCAGCAGCTCCGGTTCGGGGGGGCAAGAGACCCAGTACTTC. As protein: CASSSGSGGQETQYF.

This rearrangement joins TRBV19 to TRBJ2-2; 8 bases are a match to TRBD1. The V and J ends lost 7 bases and 5 bases, in that order; junction bases with no gene match: 6. Germline V lookup: CDR1 LNHDA, CDR2 SQIVND (reference sequence). This CDR3 is 14 amino acids long. For the CDR3, the DNA is TGTGCCAGTACGAGACAGGGGCCTACCGGGGAGCTGTTTTTT. This codes for CASTRQGPTGELFF. The full variable domain, rest sourced from reference TRBV19 and TRBJ2-2, is DGGITQSPKYLFRKEGQNVTLSCEQNLNHDAMYWYRQDPGQGLRLIYYSQIVNDFQKGDIAEGYSVSREKKESFPLTVTSAQKNPTAFYLCASTRQGPTGELFFGEGSRLTVL.

The chain employs TRBV28 and TRBJ2-5; TRBD1 agrees at 9 bases. With 6 bases clipped from V and 2 bases from J, the junction kept 4 bases outside the gene matches. This CDR3 is built from 14 residues. Per the germline V gene, CDR1 is MDHEN and CDR2 is SYDVKM. In DNA form, the CDR3 reads TGTGCCAGCAGCTGGGGGACAGGGCAAGAGACCCAGTACTTC. Amino acids: CASSWGTGQETQYF. The full variable domain, its missing parts supplied by reference TRBV28 and TRBJ2-5, is DVKVTQSSRYLVKRTGEKVFLECVQDMDHENMFWYRQDPGLGLRLIYFSYDVKMKEKGDIPEGYSVSREKKERFSLILESASTNQTSMYLCASSWGTGQETQYFGPGTRLLVL.

V and J are TRBV6-4 and TRBJ1-1; D ambiguous. Germline V lookup: CDR1 MRHNA, CDR2 SNTAGT. This CDR3 region has 13 residues. V was pared by 6 bases and J by 3 bases, with 11 bases between. CDR3 in amino acids: CASSLRRDTEAFF. CDR3 DNA: TGTGCCAGCAGCCTAAGACGGGACACTGAAGCTTTCTTT.

As for this clone: Germline and junction disagree at one end, which may indicate a read error. The chain couples TRBV6-1 to TRBJ2-2, with TRBD2 identical over 7 bases. Germline CDR1 reads MNHNS; CDR2 reads SASEGT. This CDR3 is 16 amino acids long. CDR3 DNA: TGTGCCAGCAGGGAAGGCGGGAGTAGTAACACCGGGGAGCTGTTTTTT. It specifies CASREGGSSNTGELFF.

This chain links TRBV5-1 with TRBJ1-1, with 9 nucleotides matching TRBD1. CDR1 and CDR2 from the germline V gene are SGHRS and YFSETQ. This CDR3 has 15 amino acids. With 2 bases clipped from V and 0 bases from J, the junction kept 2 bases outside the gene matches. The CDR3 nucleotides read TGCGCCAGCAGCTTCACAGGGGGCATGAACACTGAAGCTTTCTTT. Translation gives CASSFTGGMNTEAFF.

This sequence joins TRBV19 and TRBJ2-1, with TRBD1 matching 7 bases. This CDR3 has 17 amino acids. V lost 9 bases, J lost 9 bases, and 23 bases stayed unmatched. Germline-derived CDR1 and CDR2 are LNHDA and SQIVND (reference sequence). CDR3 amino acids: CASNPTGAMGSWFEQFF. The CDR3 region has the DNA TGTGCCAGCAATCCCACAGGGGCGATGGGTAGTTGGTTTGAGCAGTTCTTC. Full variable domain (remainder filled in from reference TRBV19 and TRBJ2-1): DGGITQSPKYLFRKEGQNVTLSCEQNLNHDAMYWYRQDPGQGLRLIYYSQIVNDFQKGDIAEGYSVSREKKESFPLTVTSAQKNPTAFYLCASNPTGAMGSWFEQFFGPGTRLTVL.

V and J are TRBV6-6 and TRBJ1-2, with 8 bases fitting TRBD1. Trimming removed 0 bases from V and 5 bases from J; junction bases left unmatched: 2. CDR1 is MNHNY, CDR2 SVGAGI, per germline (reference sequence). This CDR3 is built from 14 residues. CDR3: CASSYSTGGYGYTF. The CDR3 DNA is TGTGCCAGCAGTTACTCTACAGGGGGGTATGGCTACACCTTC.

The rearrangement joins TRBV7-6 to TRBJ2-7, with a tentative D call TRBD1 (6 bases). Germline V gene lookup returns CDR1 SGHVS and CDR2 FNYEAQ. Trimming cost V 1 base and J 1 base, with 11 bases left between them. The CDR3 has 15 residues. The CDR3 DNA reads TGTGCCAGCAGCTTAGATGCGGACAGTTCCTACGAGCAGTACTTC. Translated: CASSLDADSSYEQYF.